Many counts were recorded for the clone carrying this TCR beta chain. Two oligonucleotides, mixed equimolar, formed the beta constant-region primer covering TRBC1 and TRBC2. TCRdb used MiXCR to reprocess the UMI-ligation and nested PCR reads, holding one entry per CDR3 protein. The table shows about 80,000 distinct CDR3 sequences, with around 13% occurring only once. This CDR3 is built from 13 residues. Trimming took 4 bases from V and 0 from J, leaving 5 bases between them. Per the germline V gene, CDR1 is SGHNT and CDR2 is YYREEE (reference sequence). The data were obtained in a study of naive and memory T cell subsets.

This sequence originates from a human donor in good health. The V and J genes are TRBV5-4 and TRBJ2-4; D not certain. The material sequenced was central memory CD4+ T cells from blood. CDR3 nucleotide sequence: TGTGCCAGCAGCATTCCAGCCAAAAACATTCAGTACTTC. It yields the protein CASSIPAKNIQYF. The full variable domain, rest sourced from reference TRBV5-4 and TRBJ2-4, is ETGVTQSPTHLIKTRGQQVTLRCSSQSGHNTVSWYQQALGQGPQFIFQYYREEENGRGNFPPRFSGLQFPNYSSELNVNALELDDSALYLCASSIPAKNIQYFGAGTRLSVL.